Included here is one T cell receptor (beta chain) sequence, with context. Its antigen is currently unknown. The data are from a study of response to subunit inactivated influenza vaccine. Study-level points and caveats: That few new T cells are recruited by each seasonal influenza vaccination was the authors' suggestion.

The CDR3 runs to 13 residues. Germline V gene lookup returns CDR1 DFQATT and CDR2 SNEGSKA (reference sequence). TCRdb reanalysed the RT-PCR reads using MiXCR and keeps one entry per CDR3 protein. Here the sample spans 550,000 to 650,000 distinct CDR3 sequences, about 12% being singletons. The material sequenced was PBMCs from blood, taken on the day of vaccination. The sequence was collected from a man aged 45-60 years who received an inactivated influenza vaccine. This chain connects TRBV20-1 to TRBJ2-3; a weak D match, TRBD2 (5 bases). The CDR3 sequence is CSETLEDSDTQYF. The CDR3 DNA sequence: TGCAGCGAGACCCTGGAGGACTCAGATACGCAGTATTTT.